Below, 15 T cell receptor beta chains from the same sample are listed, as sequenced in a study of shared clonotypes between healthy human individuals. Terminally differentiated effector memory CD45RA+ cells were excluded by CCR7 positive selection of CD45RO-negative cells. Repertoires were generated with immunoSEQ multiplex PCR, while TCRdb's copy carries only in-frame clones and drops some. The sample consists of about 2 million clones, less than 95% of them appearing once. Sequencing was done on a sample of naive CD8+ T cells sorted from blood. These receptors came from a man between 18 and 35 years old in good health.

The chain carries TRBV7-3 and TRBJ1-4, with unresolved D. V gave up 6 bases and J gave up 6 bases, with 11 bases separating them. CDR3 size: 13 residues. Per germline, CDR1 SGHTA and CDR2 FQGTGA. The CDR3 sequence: CASRQTGYEKLFF. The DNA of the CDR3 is TGTGCCAGCAGACAGACGGGGTATGAAAAACTGTTTTTT.

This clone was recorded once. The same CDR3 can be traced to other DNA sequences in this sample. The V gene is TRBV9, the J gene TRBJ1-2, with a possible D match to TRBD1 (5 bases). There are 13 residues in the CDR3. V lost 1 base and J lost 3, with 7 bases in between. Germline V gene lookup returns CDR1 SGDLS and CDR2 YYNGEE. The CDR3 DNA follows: TGTGCCAGCAGCGTACAAGGGGACTATGGCTACACCTTC. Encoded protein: CASSVQGDYGYTF.

The CDR3 sequence: CASSLGGWGYTF. As DNA, the CDR3 is TGTGCCAGCAGCTTAGGGGGTTGGGGCTACACCTTC. This rearrangement joins TRBV7-2 to TRBJ1-2, with D uncertain. The CDR3 sequence is 12 residues long. Trimming took off 1 base at V and 8 bases at J, with 8 bases between the two ends. The germline gives CDR1 SGHTA, CDR2 FQGNSA.

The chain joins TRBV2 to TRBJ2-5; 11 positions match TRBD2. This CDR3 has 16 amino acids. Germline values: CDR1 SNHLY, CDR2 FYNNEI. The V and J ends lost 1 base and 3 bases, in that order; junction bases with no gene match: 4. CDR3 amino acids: CASSEVISGGEETQYF. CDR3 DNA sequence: TGTGCCAGCAGTGAAGTTATTAGCGGGGGGGAAGAGACCCAGTACTTC.

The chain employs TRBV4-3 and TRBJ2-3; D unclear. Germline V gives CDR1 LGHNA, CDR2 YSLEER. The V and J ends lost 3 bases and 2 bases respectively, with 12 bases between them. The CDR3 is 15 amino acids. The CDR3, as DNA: TGCGCCAGCAGCCAGCTAAAGGAGTTCACAGATACGCAGTATTTT. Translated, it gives CASSQLKEFTDTQYF.

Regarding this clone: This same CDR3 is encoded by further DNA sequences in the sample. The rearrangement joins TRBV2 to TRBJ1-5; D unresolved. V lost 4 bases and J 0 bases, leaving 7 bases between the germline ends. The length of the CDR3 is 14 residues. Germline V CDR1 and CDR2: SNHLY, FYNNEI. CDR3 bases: TGTGCCAGCAGTGTTACGGGTAGCAATCAGCCCCAGCATTTT. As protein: CASSVTGSNQPQHF.

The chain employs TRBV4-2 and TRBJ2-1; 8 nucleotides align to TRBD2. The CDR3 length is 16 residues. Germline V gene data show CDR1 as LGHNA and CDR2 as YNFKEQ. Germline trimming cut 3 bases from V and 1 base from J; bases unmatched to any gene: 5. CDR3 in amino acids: CASSQALAVSYNEQFF. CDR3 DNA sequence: TGTGCCAGCAGCCAGGCACTAGCGGTATCCTACAATGAGCAGTTCTTC.

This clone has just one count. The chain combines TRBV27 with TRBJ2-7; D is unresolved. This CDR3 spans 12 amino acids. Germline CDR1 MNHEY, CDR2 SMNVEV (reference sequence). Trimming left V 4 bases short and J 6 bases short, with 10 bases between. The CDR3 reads CASSSRVGEQYF. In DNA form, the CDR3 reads TGTGCCAGCAGTTCCCGGGTTGGCGAGCAGTACTTC.

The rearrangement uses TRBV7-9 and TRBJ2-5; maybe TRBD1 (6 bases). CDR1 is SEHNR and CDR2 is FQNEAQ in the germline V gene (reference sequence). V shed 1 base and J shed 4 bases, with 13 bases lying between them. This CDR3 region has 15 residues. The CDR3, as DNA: TGTGCCAGCAGCTTAGGTCCCCTGGGGGCAGAGACCCAGTACTTC. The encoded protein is CASSLGPLGAETQYF.

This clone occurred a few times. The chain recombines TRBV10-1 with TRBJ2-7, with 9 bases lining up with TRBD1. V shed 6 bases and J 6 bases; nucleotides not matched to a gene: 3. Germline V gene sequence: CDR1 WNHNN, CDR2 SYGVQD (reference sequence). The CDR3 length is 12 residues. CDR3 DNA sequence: TGCGCCAGCAGCGCGACAGGGGGCGAGCAGTACTTC. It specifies CASSATGGEQYF.

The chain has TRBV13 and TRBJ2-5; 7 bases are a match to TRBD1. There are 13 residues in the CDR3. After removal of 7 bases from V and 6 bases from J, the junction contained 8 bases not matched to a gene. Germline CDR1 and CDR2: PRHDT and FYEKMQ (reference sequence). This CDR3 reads CASTVPGQQTQYF. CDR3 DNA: TGTGCCAGCACTGTTCCGGGACAGCAGACCCAGTACTTC.

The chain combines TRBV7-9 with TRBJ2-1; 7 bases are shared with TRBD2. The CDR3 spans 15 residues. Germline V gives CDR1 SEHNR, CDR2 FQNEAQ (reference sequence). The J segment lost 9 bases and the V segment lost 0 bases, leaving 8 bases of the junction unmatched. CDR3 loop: CASSLAGGSMGEQFF. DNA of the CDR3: TGTGCCAGCAGCTTAGCGGGAGGGTCGATGGGTGAGCAGTTCTTC.

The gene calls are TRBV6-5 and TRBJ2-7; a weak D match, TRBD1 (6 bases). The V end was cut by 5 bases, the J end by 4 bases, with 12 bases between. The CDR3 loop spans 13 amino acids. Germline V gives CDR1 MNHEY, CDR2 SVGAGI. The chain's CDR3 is CASSPDSGYEQYF. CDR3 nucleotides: TGTGCCAGCAGTCCGGACAGTGGTTACGAGCAGTACTTC.

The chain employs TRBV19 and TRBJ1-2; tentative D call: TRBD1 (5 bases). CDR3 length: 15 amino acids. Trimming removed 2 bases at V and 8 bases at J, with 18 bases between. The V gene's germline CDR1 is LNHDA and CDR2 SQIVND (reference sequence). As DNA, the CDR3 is TGTGCCAGTAGTATACCCGGGGCCCTGTTATGGGGCTACACCTTC. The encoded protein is CASSIPGALLWGYTF.

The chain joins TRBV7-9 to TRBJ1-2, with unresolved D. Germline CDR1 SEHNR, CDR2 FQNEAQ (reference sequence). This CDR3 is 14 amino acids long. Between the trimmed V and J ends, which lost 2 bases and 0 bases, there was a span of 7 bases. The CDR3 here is CASSLPAANYGYTF. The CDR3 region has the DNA TGTGCCAGCAGCTTACCCGCCGCTAACTATGGCTACACCTTC.